This record looks at one T cell receptor (beta chain) sequence and its context. The data originate from a study of blood T cell repertoires in COVID-19. At the level of the study: Material from acute and convalescent COVID-19 was sourced from the United States, Italy and Spain. Nucleic acid was either cDNA or gDNA, and it came from T cells, B-cell-depleted T cells, or PBMCs.

Original methodology: Nucleated cell counts were estimated from reference gene primer amplification. Profiling relied on immunoSEQ multiplex PCR, and the TCRdb table lists in-frame clones only, not all of them. That table is the source of V, J and clone size, and D and trimming were worked out from the DNA. Of 330,000 or so clones in the sample, about 91% were seen once. Germline V gene lookup returns CDR1 LNHNV and CDR2 YYDKDF (reference sequence). There are 14 residues in the CDR3. V lost 5 bases to trimming and J lost 3 bases, with 11 bases between them. In Seattle, patients joined the study during active infection and were tracked longitudinally.

This receptor was taken from a man aged 30-40 years with COVID-19, enrolled during active disease. This chain links TRBV15 with TRBJ1-5; unclear D gene. The sequencing input was peripheral blood. CDR3 DNA: TGTGCCACCAGCCCGGCGACATCCAATCAGCCCCAGCATTTT. Residues: CATSPATSNQPQHF. The full variable domain, with the rest looked up from reference TRBV15 and TRBJ1-5, is DAMVIQNPRYQVTQFGKPVTLSCSQTLNHNVMYWYQQKSSQAPKLLFHYYDKDFNNEADTPDNFQSRRPNTSFCFLDIRSPGLGDTAMYLCATSPATSNQPQHFGDGTRLSIL.